This T cell receptor (beta chain) was documented in a study of blood T cell repertoires in COVID-19. Some clones are missing from TCRdb's copy, which holds only in-frame ones; the method was immunoSEQ multiplex PCR. The table has some 44,000 clones, 88% seen once. This CDR3 spans 13 amino acids. Germline assignment: CDR1 LNHDA and CDR2 SQIVND (reference sequence). V dropped 4 bases and J dropped 3 bases, with 10 bases sitting between them. This chain joins TRBV19 and TRBJ2-7, with D maybe TRBD1 (6 bases). Sequencing used peripheral blood. The origin of this receptor is a human donor in a cohort sampled during active COVID-19. As DNA, the CDR3 is TGTGCCAGTAGTACGACAGGACTCTACGAGCAGTACTTC. Protein: CASSTTGLYEQYF. The full variable domain, its missing parts supplied by reference TRBV19 and TRBJ2-7, is DGGITQSPKYLFRKEGQNVTLSCEQNLNHDAMYWYRQDPGQGLRLIYYSQIVNDFQKGDIAEGYSVSREKKESFPLTVTSAQKNPTAFYLCASSTTGLYEQYFGPGTRLTVT.